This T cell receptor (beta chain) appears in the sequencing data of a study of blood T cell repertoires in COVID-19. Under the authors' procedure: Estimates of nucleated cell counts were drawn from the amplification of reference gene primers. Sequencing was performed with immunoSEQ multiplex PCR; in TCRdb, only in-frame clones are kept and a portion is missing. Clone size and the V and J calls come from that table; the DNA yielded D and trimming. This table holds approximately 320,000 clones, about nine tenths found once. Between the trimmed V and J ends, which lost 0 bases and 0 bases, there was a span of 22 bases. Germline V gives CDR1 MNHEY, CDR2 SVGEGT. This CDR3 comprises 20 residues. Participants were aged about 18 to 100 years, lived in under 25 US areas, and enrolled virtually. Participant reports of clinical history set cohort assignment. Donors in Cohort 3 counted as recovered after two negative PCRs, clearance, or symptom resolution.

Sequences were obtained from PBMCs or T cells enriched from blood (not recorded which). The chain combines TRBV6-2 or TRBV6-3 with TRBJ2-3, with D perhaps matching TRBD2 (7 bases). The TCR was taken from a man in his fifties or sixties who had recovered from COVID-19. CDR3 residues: CASSYSFFAGARLSTDTQYF. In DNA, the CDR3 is TGTGCCAGCAGTTACTCGTTCTTCGCGGGGGCCAGGCTTAGCACAGATACGCAGTATTTT.